These 15 T cell receptor beta chains were all obtained from the same sample, sequenced in a study of blood T cell repertoires in COVID-19. Produced via immunoSEQ multiplex PCR; TCRdb's table is partial and in-frame only. The data contain under 95,000 clones, approximately 88% of them seen just once; the ten biggest clones take up 5% to 6.5%. Sequencing was done on a sample of peripheral blood. The receptors come from a man between 60 and 75 years old with acute or convalescent COVID-19.

The genes are TRBV30 and TRBJ2-4, with 12 bases lining up with TRBD2. CDR3 length: 19 residues. Germline CDR1 reads GTSNPN; CDR2 reads SVGIG (reference sequence). V trimming: 2 bases; J trimming: 0 bases; junction bases outside the gene matches: 11. The CDR3 loop reads CAWSLQGTSGGLAKNIQYF. DNA of the CDR3: TGTGCCTGGAGTCTACAGGGAACTAGCGGGGGGTTAGCCAAAAACATTCAGTACTTC.

The V call is TRBV19, the J call TRBJ2-3, with a tentative D call TRBD2 (6 bases). The CDR3 runs to 13 residues. The ends were cut back, 11 bases at V and 5 bases at J, with 17 bases in the middle. Germline V gene lookup returns CDR1 LNHDA and CDR2 SQIVND (reference sequence). The CDR3 sequence: CASGRGSLDTQYF. The CDR3 region has the DNA TGTGCCTCAGGGCGGGGTTCCTTAGATACGCAGTATTTT.

This clone was counted once. The chain recombines TRBV27 with TRBJ2-7; the D gene is possibly TRBD2 (6 bases). This CDR3 is 14 amino acids long. Per the germline V gene, CDR1 is MNHEY and CDR2 is SMNVEV (reference sequence). Trimming removed 3 bases from V and 7 bases from J, with 16 bases in between. The CDR3 reads CASSFQGGFKEQYF. As DNA, the CDR3 is TGTGCCAGCAGTTTTCAGGGAGGTTTTAAAGAGCAGTACTTC.

The table lists this clone with a count of one. This chain uses TRBV9 with TRBJ2-4, with a weak D call TRBD2 (7 bases). With 2 bases removed from V and 9 bases from J, the gap between germline ends came to 15 bases. This CDR3 is built from 14 residues. Germline CDR1 reads SGDLS; CDR2 reads YYNGEE. CDR3 region: CASSVGGGESIQYF. The CDR3 region has the DNA TGTGCCAGCAGCGTGGGAGGGGGTGAAAGCATTCAGTACTTC. Variable domain in full (rest from reference TRBV9 and TRBJ2-4): DSGVTQTPKHLITATGQRVTLRCSPRSGDLSVYWYQQSLDQGLQFLIQYYNGEERAKGNILERFSAQQFPDLHSELNLSSLELGDSALYFCASSVGGGESIQYFGAGTRLSVL.

The rearrangement uses TRBV27 and TRBJ1-2; 8 bases line up with TRBD1. V lost 5 bases and J lost 0; bases outside the gene matches: 2. Per germline, CDR1 MNHEY and CDR2 SMNVEV (reference sequence). The CDR3 covers 14 residues. Here the CDR3 reads CASSRDRSNYGYTF. CDR3 DNA sequence: TGTGCCAGCAGTCGGGACAGGTCTAACTATGGCTACACCTTC.

In its sample, this clone was seen a few times. This chain joins TRBV4-1 and TRBJ2-3; tentative D call: TRBD2 (6 bases). The V and J ends lost 0 bases and 4 bases respectively, with 14 bases between them. Germline CDR1 reads MGHRA; CDR2 reads YSYEKL. There are 16 residues in the CDR3. This chain's CDR3 is CASSQDTSITADTQYF. The CDR3 nucleotides read TGCGCCAGCAGCCAAGATACTAGCATCACCGCAGATACGCAGTATTTT.

This chain joins TRBV4-2 and TRBJ2-2; D is ambiguous. The CDR3 totals 14 residues. Germline CDR1 and CDR2: LGHNA and YNFKEQ. Trimming removed 5 bases from V and 4 bases from J, with 11 bases in between. CDR3 region: CASSEPRLTGELFF. The CDR3 DNA follows: TGTGCCAGCAGCGAGCCGAGACTCACCGGGGAGCTGTTTTTT.

The J gene is TRBJ2-7, the V gene TRBV4-3; 7 positions match TRBD1. The CDR3 runs 14 residues. V was clipped by 1 base and J by 5 bases; unmatched bases: 5. Germline CDR1 and CDR2: LGHNA and YSLEER. CDR3 DNA sequence: TGCGCCAGCAGCCAAGGTATAGGGGGCGACGAGCAGTACTTC. This codes for CASSQGIGGDEQYF.

V and J are TRBV6-5 and TRBJ2-2; 10 bases fit TRBD1. From germline, CDR1 is MNHEY and CDR2 SVGAGI. The J segment lost 7 bases and the V segment lost 7 bases, leaving 9 bases of the junction unmatched. This CDR3 has 15 amino acids. The chain's CDR3 is CASTFGQGVNGELFF. The DNA for the CDR3 is TGTGCCAGCACCTTCGGACAGGGGGTTAACGGGGAGCTGTTTTTT.

Details on this clone: The sample carries other DNA sequences with the same CDR3. The chain uses TRBV5-1 and TRBJ1-2, with TRBD1 matching over 11 bases. The trim removed 4 bases at V and 3 bases at J, leaving 5 bases unmatched. Germline CDR1 is SGHRS and CDR2 is YFSETQ. This CDR3 has 15 amino acids. In DNA form, the CDR3 reads TGCGCCAGCAGCCCCGGACAGGGGGCTGACTATGGCTACACCTTC. This encodes CASSPGQGADYGYTF. The variable domain in full, with the rest retrieved from reference TRBV5-1 and TRBJ1-2, is KAGVTQTPRYLIKTRGQQVTLSCSPISGHRSVSWYQQTPGQGLQFLFEYFSETQRNKGNFPGRFSGRQFSNSRSEMNVSTLELGDSALYLCASSPGQGADYGYTFGSGTRLTVV.

The genes are TRBV30 and TRBJ1-1; D possibly corresponds to TRBD1 (5 bases). This CDR3 has 15 amino acids. Germline-derived CDR1 and CDR2 are GTSNPN and SVGIG (reference sequence). Deletions cut 2 bases from V and 0 bases from J, with 13 bases between. The CDR3 is CAWSMGRGMNTEAFF. CDR3 nucleotides: TGTGCCTGGAGTATGGGGCGGGGGATGAACACTGAAGCTTTCTTT.

The chain is built from TRBV11-2 and TRBJ2-5; D possibly corresponds to TRBD2 (5 bases). The CDR3 is 14 amino acids. Germline lookup yields CDR1 SGHAT and CDR2 FQNNGV. Trimming took 1 base from V and 5 from J, leaving 11 bases between them. CDR3 protein: CASSLGSGYETQYF. DNA for the CDR3: TGTGCCAGCAGCTTAGGGTCGGGGTATGAGACCCAGTACTTC.

A single count supports this clone. The V call is TRBV19, the J call TRBJ2-7; 9 bases are a match to TRBD1. The V and J ends lost 2 bases and 0 bases, in that order; junction bases with no gene match: 5. Germline V CDR1 and CDR2: LNHDA, SQIVND (reference sequence). The CDR3 spans 16 residues. CDR3 DNA sequence: TGTGCCAGTAGTATAAGGTCGGGACAGGGCTCCTACGAGCAGTACTTC. It specifies CASSIRSGQGSYEQYF.

This chain links TRBV24-1 with TRBJ1-3; no firm D call. The CDR3 is 12 amino acids. Looked up from germline, CDR1 is KGHDR and CDR2 is SFDVKD. The V end was cut by 3 bases, the J end by 4 bases, with 3 bases between. For the CDR3, the DNA is TGTGCCACCAGTGATCTAGGAAACACCATATATTTT. It is translated as CATSDLGNTIYF.

This clone was found once. This sequence joins TRBV3-1 (or the pseudogene TRBV3-2) and TRBJ2-1, with 11 nucleotides matching TRBD2. V dropped 1 base and J dropped 6; count of bases not matched to a gene: 11. There are 18 residues in the CDR3. CDR1 and CDR2 from the germline V gene are LGHDT and YNNKEL (reference sequence). CDR3 protein: CASSQGSSGGLPLNEQFF. CDR3 DNA: TGTGCCAGCAGCCAAGGGTCTAGCGGGGGGCTCCCCCTCAATGAGCAGTTCTTC.